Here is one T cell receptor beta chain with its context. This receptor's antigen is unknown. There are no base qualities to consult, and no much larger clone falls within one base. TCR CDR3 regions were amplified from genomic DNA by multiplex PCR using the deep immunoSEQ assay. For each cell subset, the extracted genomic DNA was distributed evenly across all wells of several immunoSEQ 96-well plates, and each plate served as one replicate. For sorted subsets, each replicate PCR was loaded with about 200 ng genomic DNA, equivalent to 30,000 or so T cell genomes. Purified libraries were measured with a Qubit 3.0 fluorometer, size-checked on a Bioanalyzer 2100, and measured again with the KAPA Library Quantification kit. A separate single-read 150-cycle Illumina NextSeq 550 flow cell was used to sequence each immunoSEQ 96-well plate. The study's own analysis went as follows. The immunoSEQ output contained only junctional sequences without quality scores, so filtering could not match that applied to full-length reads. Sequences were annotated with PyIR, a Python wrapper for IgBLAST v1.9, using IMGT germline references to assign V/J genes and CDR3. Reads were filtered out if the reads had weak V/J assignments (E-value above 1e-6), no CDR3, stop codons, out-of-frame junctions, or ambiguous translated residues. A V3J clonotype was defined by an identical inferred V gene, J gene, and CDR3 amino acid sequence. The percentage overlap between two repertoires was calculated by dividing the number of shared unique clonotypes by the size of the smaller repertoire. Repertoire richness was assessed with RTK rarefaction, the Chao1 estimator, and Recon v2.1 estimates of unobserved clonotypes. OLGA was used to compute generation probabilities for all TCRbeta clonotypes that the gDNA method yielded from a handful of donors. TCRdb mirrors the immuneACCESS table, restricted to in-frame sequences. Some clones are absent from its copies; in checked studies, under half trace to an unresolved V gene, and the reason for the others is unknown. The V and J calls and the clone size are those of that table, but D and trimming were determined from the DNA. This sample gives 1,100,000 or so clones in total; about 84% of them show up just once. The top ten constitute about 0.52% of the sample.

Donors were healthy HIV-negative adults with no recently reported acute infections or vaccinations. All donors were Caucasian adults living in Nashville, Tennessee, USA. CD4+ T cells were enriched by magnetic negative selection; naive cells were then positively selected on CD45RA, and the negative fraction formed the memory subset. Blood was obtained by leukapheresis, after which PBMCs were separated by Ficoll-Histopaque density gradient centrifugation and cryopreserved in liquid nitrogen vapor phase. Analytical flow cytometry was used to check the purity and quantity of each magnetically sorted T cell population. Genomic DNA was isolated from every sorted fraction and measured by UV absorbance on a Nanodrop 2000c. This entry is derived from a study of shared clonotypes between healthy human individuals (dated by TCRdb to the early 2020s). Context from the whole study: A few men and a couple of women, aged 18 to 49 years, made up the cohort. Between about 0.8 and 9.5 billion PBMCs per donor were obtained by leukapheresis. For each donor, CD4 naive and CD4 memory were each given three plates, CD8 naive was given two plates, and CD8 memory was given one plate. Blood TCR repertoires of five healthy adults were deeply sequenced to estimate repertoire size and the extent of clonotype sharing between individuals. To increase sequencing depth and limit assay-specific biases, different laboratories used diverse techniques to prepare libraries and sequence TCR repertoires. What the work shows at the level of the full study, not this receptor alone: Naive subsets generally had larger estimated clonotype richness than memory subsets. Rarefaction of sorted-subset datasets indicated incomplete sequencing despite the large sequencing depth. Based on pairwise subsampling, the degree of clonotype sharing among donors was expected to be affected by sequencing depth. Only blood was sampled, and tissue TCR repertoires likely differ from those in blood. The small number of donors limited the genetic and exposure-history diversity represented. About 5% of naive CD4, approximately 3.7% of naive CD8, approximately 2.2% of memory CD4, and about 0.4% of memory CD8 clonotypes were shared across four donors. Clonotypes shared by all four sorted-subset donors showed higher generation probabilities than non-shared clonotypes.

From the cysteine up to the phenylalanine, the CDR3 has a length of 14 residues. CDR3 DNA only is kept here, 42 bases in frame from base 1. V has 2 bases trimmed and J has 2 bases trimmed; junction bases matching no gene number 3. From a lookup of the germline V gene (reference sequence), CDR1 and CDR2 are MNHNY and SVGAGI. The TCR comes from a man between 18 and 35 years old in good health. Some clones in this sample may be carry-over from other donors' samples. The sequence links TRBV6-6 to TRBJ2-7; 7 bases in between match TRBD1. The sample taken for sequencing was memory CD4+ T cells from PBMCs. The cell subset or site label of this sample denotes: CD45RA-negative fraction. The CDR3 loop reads CASSYRDRAYEQYF. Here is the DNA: TGTGCCAGCAGTTACAGGGACAGAGCCTACGAGCAGTACTTC.